This section outlines one T cell receptor beta chain sequence together with its context. The target of this receptor is not known. No per-base quality is available; no much larger clone lies one base away. These data are taken from a study of response to subunit inactivated influenza vaccine (dated by TCRdb to the late 2010s). Regarding the complete study: To follow how T cells responded to a trivalent subunit inactivated influenza vaccine, the researchers relied on deep quantitative profiling of the T cell receptor repertoire. General findings and caveats noted by the study authors: According to the authors, only a limited number of new T cells may be recruited by each seasonal influenza vaccination.

Preparation of the library involved RT-PCR. Sequenced on an Illumina HiSeq 2500. The raw public data were reprocessed by TCRdb itself: fastp quality trimming at Q25, MiXCR clonotype calling, in-frame beta chains only. Every distinct CDR3 protein forms one entry, paired with its most common genes and DNA. A total of approximately 490,000 distinct CDR3 sequences appear in this sample, roughly 7.9% of them only once. Around 12% of the sample is in the top ten clones. According to the germline V gene, CDR1 reads SGDLS and CDR2 reads YYNGEE. Spanning cysteine to phenylalanine, the CDR3 consists of 15 amino acids. Just CDR3 DNA is preserved here, 45 bases in frame from base 1. Ends trimmed: V by 2 bases, J by 4 bases; bases unmatched to a gene: 3.

The V and J segments used are TRBV9 and TRBJ2-3; 11 bases in between match TRBD2. The receptor was isolated from a man between 50 and 70 years old who received an inactivated influenza vaccine. Donor details come from another sample of the same person, matched by shared clones. The sample in question was PBMCs from blood, obtained around 25 months after vaccination. The DNA sequence is TGTGCCAGCAGCGTTAGCGGGAGGGCCTCAGATACGCAGTATTTT. Its protein product is CASSVSGRASDTQYF.